The rows below give T cell receptor beta chains drawn from one sample of a study of shared clonotypes between healthy human individuals. Clones were read by immunoSEQ multiplex PCR, and TCRdb kept only the in-frame ones, dropping some. Of about 1.5 million clones listed, approximately 98% are singletons. Sequenced: naive CD4+ T cells sorted from blood. These receptors were taken from a man aged 25 to 45 in good health. Both conserved end residues are part of each CDR3. D genes are given only for firm matches. Clone size appears in some rows only: once, few, many, or a class for an expanded clone.

v_call: TRBV9; d_call: TRBD1; j_call: TRBJ2-1; clone_size: .; cdr3_aa: CASSVEGVPTQGALNEQFF; cdr3_nt: TGTGCCAGCAGCGTAGAAGGTGTCCCCACACAGGGGGCCCTCAATGAGCAGTTCTTC
v_call: TRBV7-2; d_call: TRBD2; j_call: TRBJ2-7; clone_size: .; cdr3_aa: CASSLVALAGGYEQYF; cdr3_nt: TGTGCCAGCAGCTTAGTAGCACTAGCGGGAGGGTACGAGCAGTACTTC
v_call: TRBV28; d_call: .; j_call: TRBJ1-1; clone_size: .; cdr3_aa: CASSPGRSNTEAFF; cdr3_nt: TGTGCCAGCAGTCCTGGACGGTCGAACACTGAAGCTTTCTTT
v_call: TRBV7-9; d_call: TRBD1; j_call: TRBJ2-1; clone_size: .; cdr3_aa: CASSWTGVNEQFF; cdr3_nt: TGTGCCAGCAGCTGGACAGGGGTCAATGAGCAGTTCTTC
v_call: TRBV29-1; d_call: .; j_call: TRBJ2-5; clone_size: .; cdr3_aa: CSVVPPQETQYF; cdr3_nt: TGCAGCGTTGTACCGCCTCAAGAGACCCAGTACTTC
v_call: TRBV6-1; d_call: .; j_call: TRBJ1-2; clone_size: .; cdr3_aa: CASSGRGGPEVHYGYTF; cdr3_nt: TGTGCCAGCAGTGGAAGGGGGGGACCGGAGGTTCACTATGGCTACACCTTC
v_call: TRBV19; d_call: TRBD1; j_call: TRBJ1-5; clone_size: .; cdr3_aa: CASSTLPGQGAQPQHF; cdr3_nt: TGTGCCAGTAGTACACTTCCGGGACAGGGAGCCCAGCCCCAGCATTTT
v_call: TRBV19; d_call: TRBD1; j_call: TRBJ2-7; clone_size: once; cdr3_aa: CASRRTGVGEQYF; cdr3_nt: TGTGCCAGTAGGAGGACAGGGGTCGGCGAGCAGTACTTC
v_call: TRBV7-9; d_call: TRBD1; j_call: TRBJ2-5; clone_size: .; cdr3_aa: CASSSHVGQQETQYF; cdr3_nt: TGTGCCAGCAGCTCGCACGTGGGACAGCAAGAGACCCAGTACTTC
v_call: TRBV6-1; d_call: .; j_call: TRBJ2-2; clone_size: .; cdr3_aa: CASSFTGKNTGELFF; cdr3_nt: TGTGCCAGCAGCTTCACAGGGAAAAACACCGGGGAGCTGTTTTTT
v_call: TRBV2; d_call: .; j_call: TRBJ2-7; clone_size: .; cdr3_aa: CASNAQGEQYF; cdr3_nt: TGTGCCAGCAATGCGCAAGGCGAGCAGTACTTC
v_call: TRBV7-3; d_call: .; j_call: TRBJ2-3; clone_size: .; cdr3_aa: CASSLSTGITDTQYF; cdr3_nt: TGTGCCAGCAGCTTATCAACAGGGATCACAGATACGCAGTATTTT
v_call: TRBV7-2; d_call: TRBD1; j_call: TRBJ2-5; clone_size: .; cdr3_aa: CASSWDRGQTQYF; cdr3_nt: TGTGCCAGCAGCTGGGACAGGGGGCAGACCCAGTACTTC
v_call: TRBV27; d_call: TRBD1; j_call: TRBJ1-2; clone_size: once; cdr3_aa: CASSLSRHGTGGEGYTF; cdr3_nt: TGTGCCAGCAGTTTATCCCGACACGGGACAGGGGGCGAGGGCTACACCTTC
v_call: TRBV18; d_call: .; j_call: TRBJ1-1; clone_size: .; cdr3_aa: CASSPPGGGDTEAFF; cdr3_nt: TGTGCCAGCTCACCACCGGGCGGGGGGGACACTGAAGCTTTCTTT
v_call: TRBV7-2; d_call: TRBD1; j_call: TRBJ1-2; clone_size: .; cdr3_aa: CASSLDAGGAWGYTF; cdr3_nt: TGTGCCAGCAGCTTAGATGCAGGGGGAGCTTGGGGCTACACCTTC